Included here is one T cell receptor (beta chain) sequence, with context. The germline CDR1 and CDR2 sequences are SEHNR and FQNEAQ (reference sequence). V was cut by 5 bases and J by 4 bases, with 14 bases left in between. There are 14 residues in the CDR3. This sample is drawn from a study of blood T cell repertoires in COVID-19. Study at large: Spain, Italy and the United States supplied samples that represented acute and convalescent COVID-19.

As handled by the study authors: Amplifying reference gene primers gave estimates of nucleated cell counts. Only in-frame clones appear in the TCRdb table, and some are missing; sequencing was by immunoSEQ multiplex PCR. V, J and clone size are taken as reported in that table, and D and trimming were inferred from the DNA itself. The sample lists a few hundred thousand clones, around 90% occurring once. The clonotype was recovered from a woman in her twenties or thirties who had recovered from COVID-19. The specimen was PBMCs or T cells enriched from blood (not recorded which). The gene calls are TRBV7-9 and TRBJ1-1; tentatively, D is TRBD1 (6 bases). The CDR3 sequence: CASSERRGPTEAFF. The CDR3 DNA reads TGTGCCAGCAGCGAGAGGCGGGGGCCCACTGAAGCTTTCTTT.